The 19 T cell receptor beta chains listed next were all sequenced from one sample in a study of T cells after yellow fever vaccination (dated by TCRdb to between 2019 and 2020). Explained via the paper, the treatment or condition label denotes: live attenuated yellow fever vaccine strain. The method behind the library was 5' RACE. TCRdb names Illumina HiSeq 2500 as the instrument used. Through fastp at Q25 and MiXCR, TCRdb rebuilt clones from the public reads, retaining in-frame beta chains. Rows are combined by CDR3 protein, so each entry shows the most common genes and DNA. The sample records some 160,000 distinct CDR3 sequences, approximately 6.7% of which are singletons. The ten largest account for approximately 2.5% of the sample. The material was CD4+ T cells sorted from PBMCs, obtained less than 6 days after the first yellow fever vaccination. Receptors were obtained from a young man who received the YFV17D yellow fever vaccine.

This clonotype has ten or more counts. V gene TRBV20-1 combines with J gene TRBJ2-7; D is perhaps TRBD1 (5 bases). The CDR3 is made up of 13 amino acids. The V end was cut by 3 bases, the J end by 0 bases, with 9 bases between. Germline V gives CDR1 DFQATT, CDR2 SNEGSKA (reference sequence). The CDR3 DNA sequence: TGCAGTGCTAGGCAGGGCCACTCCTACGAGCAGTACGTC. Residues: CSARQGHSYEQYV.

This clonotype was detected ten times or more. The CDR3 bases are TGTGCCAGCAGCTTAGATTCCACTTACGAGCAGTACTTC. Protein: CASSLDSTYEQYF. This chain links TRBV7-2 with TRBJ2-7; D gene uncertain. The CDR3 contains 13 residues. The V end was cut by 1 base, the J end by 4 bases, with 8 bases between. Germline CDR1 SGHTA, CDR2 FQGNSA. The full variable domain, completed using reference TRBV7-2 and TRBJ2-7, is GAGVSQSPSNKVTEKGKDVELRCDPISGHTALYWYRQSLGQGLEFLIYFQGNSAPDKSGLPSDRFSAERTGGSVSTLTIQRTQQEDSAVYLCASSLDSTYEQYFGPGTRLTVT.

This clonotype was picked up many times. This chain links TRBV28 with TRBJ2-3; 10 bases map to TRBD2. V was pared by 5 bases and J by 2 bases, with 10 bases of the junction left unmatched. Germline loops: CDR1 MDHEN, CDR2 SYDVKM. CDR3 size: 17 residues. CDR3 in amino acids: CASSRALTSGLTDTQYF. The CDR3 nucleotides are TGTGCCAGCAGTAGAGCCTTGACTAGCGGGCTCACAGATACGCAGTATTTT.

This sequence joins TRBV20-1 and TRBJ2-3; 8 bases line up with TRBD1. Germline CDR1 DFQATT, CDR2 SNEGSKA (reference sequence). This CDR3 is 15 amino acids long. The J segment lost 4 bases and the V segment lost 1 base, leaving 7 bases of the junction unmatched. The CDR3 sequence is CSARVGTGGADTQYF. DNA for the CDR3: TGCAGTGCTAGAGTAGGGACAGGAGGGGCAGATACGCAGTATTTT.

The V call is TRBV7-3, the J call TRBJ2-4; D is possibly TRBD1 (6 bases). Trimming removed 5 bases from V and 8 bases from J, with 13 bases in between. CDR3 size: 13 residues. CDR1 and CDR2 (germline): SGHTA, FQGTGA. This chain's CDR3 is CASSTGSRDIQYF. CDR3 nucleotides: TGTGCCAGCAGCACAGGGTCCCGAGACATTCAGTACTTC.

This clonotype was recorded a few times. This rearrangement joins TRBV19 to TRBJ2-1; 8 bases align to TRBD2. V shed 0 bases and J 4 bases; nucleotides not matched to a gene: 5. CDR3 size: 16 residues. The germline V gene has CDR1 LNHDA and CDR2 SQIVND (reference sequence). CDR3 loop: CASSIDSLAGYNEQFF. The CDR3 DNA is TGTGCCAGTAGTATAGATAGCCTAGCGGGTTACAATGAGCAGTTCTTC.

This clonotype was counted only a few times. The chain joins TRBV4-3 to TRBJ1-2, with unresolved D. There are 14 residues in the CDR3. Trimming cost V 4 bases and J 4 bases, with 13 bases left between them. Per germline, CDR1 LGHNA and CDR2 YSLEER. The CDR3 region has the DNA TGCGCCAGCAGCCGCGGACGGCTGAGCTATGGCTACACCTTC. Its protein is CASSRGRLSYGYTF.

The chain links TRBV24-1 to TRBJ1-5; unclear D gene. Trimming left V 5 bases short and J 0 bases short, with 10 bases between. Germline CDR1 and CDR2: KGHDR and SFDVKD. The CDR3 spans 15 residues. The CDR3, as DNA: TGTGCCACCAGTGCAGGACCGCATAGCAATCAGCCCCAGCATTTT. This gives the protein CATSAGPHSNQPQHF.

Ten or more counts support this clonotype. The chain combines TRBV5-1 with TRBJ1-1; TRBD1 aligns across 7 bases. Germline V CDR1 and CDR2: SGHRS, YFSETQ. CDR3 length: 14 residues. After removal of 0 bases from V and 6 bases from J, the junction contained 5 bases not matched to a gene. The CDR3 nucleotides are TGCGCCAGCAGCTTGGAGACAGGGTCCCCTGAAGCTTTCTTT. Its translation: CASSLETGSPEAFF. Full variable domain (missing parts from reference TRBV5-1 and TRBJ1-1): KAGVTQTPRYLIKTRGQQVTLSCSPISGHRSVSWYQQTPGQGLQFLFEYFSETQRNKGNFPGRFSGRQFSNSRSEMNVSTLELGDSALYLCASSLETGSPEAFFGQGTRLTVV.

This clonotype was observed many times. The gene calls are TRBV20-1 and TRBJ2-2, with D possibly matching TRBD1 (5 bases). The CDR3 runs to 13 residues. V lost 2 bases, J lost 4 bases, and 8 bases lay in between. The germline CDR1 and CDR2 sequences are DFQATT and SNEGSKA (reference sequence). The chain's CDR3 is CSARTRVTGELFF. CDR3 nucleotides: TGCAGTGCTAGAACCAGGGTCACCGGGGAGCTGTTTTTT.

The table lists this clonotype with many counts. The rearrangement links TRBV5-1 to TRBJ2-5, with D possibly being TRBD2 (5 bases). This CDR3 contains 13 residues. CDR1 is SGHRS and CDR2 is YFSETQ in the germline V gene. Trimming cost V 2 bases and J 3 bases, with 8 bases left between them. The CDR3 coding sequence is TGCGCCAGCAGCTTTTGGGGAGAAGAGACCCAGTACTTC. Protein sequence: CASSFWGEETQYF.

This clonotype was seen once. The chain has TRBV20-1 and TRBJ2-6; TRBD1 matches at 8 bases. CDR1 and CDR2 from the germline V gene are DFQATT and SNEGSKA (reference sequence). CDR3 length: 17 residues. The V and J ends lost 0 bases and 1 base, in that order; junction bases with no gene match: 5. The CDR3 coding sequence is TGCAGTGCTAGAGAGCCAGGGGGCAGGTCTGGGGCCAACGTCCTGACTTTC. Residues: CSAREPGGRSGANVLTF.

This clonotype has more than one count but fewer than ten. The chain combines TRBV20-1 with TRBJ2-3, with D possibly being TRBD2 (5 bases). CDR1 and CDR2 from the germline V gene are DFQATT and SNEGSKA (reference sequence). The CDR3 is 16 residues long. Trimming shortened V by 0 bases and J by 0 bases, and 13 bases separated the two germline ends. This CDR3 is CSARDLRVSSTDTQYF. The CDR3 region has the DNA TGCAGTGCTAGAGATCTGAGGGTCTCGAGCACAGATACGCAGTATTTT.

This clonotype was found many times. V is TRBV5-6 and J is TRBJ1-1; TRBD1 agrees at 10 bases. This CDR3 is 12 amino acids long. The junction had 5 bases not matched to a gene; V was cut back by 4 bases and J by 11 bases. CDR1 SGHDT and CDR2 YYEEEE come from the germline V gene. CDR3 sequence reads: CASSRGTGEAFF. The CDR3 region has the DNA TGTGCCAGCAGCAGAGGGACAGGGGAGGCTTTCTTT. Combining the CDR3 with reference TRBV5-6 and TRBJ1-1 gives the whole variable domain DAGVTQSPTHLIKTRGQQVTLRCSPKSGHDTVSWYQQALGQGPQFIFQYYEEEERQRGNFPDRFSGHQFPNYSSELNVNALLLGDSALYLCASSRGTGEAFFGQGTRLTVV.

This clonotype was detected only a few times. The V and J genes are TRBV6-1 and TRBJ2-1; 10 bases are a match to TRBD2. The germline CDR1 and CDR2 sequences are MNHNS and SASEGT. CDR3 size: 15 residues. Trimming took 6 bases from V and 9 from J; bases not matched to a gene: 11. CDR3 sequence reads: CASRGTSVVLGEQFF. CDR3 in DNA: TGTGCCAGCAGAGGGACTAGCGTGGTACTTGGTGAGCAGTTCTTC.

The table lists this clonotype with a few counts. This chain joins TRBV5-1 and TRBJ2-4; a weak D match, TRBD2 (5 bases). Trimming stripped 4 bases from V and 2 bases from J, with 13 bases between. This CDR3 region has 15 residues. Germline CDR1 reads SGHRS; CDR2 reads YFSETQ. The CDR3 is CASSPSGNSKNIQYF. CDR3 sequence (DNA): TGCGCCAGCAGCCCGTCGGGAAACTCCAAAAACATTCAGTACTTC.

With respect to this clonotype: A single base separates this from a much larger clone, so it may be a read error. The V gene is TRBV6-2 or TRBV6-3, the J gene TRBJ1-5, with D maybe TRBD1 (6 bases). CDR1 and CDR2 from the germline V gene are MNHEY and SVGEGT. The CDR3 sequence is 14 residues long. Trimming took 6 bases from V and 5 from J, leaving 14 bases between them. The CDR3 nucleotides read TGTGCCAGCAGAAAACAGGGAAGCGATCAGCCCCAGCATTTT. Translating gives CASRKQGSDQPQHF.

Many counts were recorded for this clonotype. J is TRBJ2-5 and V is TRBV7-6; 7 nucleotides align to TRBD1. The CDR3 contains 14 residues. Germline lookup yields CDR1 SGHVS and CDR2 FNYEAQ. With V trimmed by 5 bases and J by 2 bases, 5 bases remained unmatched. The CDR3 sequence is CASSAGTAQETQYF. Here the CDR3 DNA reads TGTGCCAGCAGCGCCGGGACAGCACAAGAGACCCAGTACTTC.

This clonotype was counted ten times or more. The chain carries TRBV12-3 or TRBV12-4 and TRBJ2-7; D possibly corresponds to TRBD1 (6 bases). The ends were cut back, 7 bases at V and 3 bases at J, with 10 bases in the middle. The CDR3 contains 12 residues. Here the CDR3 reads CASNSRGYEQYF. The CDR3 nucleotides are TGTGCCAGCAATTCCAGGGGCTACGAGCAGTACTTC.